The rows below give T cell receptor beta chains drawn from one sample of a study of blood T cells in healthy people across ages. TCRdb recomputed calls from the 5' RACE reads with MiXCR, one row per CDR3 protein. The sample has 600,000 to 850,000 distinct CDR3 sequences, about 42% seen once; the top ten hold more than 20%. Sequenced: blood. The receptors stem from a woman aged 60 to 75 in good health. CDR3s include the opening cysteine and the closing phenylalanine or tryptophan. D genes are given only for firm matches. Size values are once, few and many counts, or a class for expanded clones, and some rows have none.

CDR3 protein,CDR3 DNA,J gene,V gene,clone size,D gene
CASSLKTSAYQETQYF,TGTGCCAGCAGCTTAAAGACTAGCGCGTACCAAGAGACCCAGTACTTC,TRBJ2-5,TRBV7-9,many,TRBD2
CSAEQGQKLFF,TGCAGCGCCGAACAGGGCCAAAAACTGTTTTTT,TRBJ1-4,TRBV29-1,few,-
CASSPQGGGGWSEAFF,TGTGCCAGCAGCCCCCAGGGGGGCGGTGGGTGGTCTGAAGCTTTCTTT,TRBJ1-1,TRBV7-9,many,TRBD1
CASSWTGRTDTQYF,TGTGCCAGCAGCTGGACAGGGAGAACAGATACGCAGTATTTT,TRBJ2-3,TRBV6-2/TRBV6-3,-,TRBD1
CASSVKGQNYEQYF,TGCGCCAGCAGCGTTAAGGGACAGAACTACGAGCAGTACTTC,TRBJ2-7,TRBV5-1,few,TRBD1
CATSRDPTGGETQYF,TGTGCCACCAGCAGAGATCCTACGGGGGGGGAGACCCAGTACTTC,TRBJ2-5,TRBV15,few,TRBD2
CATSHGTAGLYNEQFF,TGTGCCACCAGCCACGGGACTGCCGGGCTCTACAATGAGCAGTTCTTC,TRBJ2-1,TRBV24-1,-,-
CAIRDDRGNEKLFF,TGTGCCATCAGGGACGACAGGGGGAATGAAAAACTGTTTTTT,TRBJ1-4,TRBV10-3,-,TRBD1
CSAFPRDGSTDTQYF,TGCAGTGCTTTTCCCCGGGACGGAAGCACAGATACGCAGTATTTT,TRBJ2-3,TRBV20-1,-,-
CASSYSSGSSGNTIYF,TGTGCCAGCAGTTACTCGAGCGGGAGCTCTGGAAACACCATATATTTT,TRBJ1-3,TRBV6-2/TRBV6-3,-,-
CSAPRQGLGNSPLHF,TGCAGTGCTCCCCGTCAGGGTTTGGGTAATTCACCCCTCCACTTT,TRBJ1-6,TRBV20-1,few,-
CAWSVPATGLYGYTF,TGTGCCTGGAGTGTACCGGCTACAGGGCTCTATGGCTACACCTTC,TRBJ1-2,TRBV30,-,-
CSASSASGRSGYNEQFF,TGCAGTGCTAGTAGCGCTAGCGGGAGATCGGGTTACAATGAGCAGTTCTTC,TRBJ2-1,TRBV20-1,-,TRBD2
CSMSPGTSATDTQYF,TGCAGTATGTCCCCCGGGACTAGCGCCACAGATACGCAGTATTTT,TRBJ2-3,TRBV20-1,few,TRBD2
CASILAPGMDEQFF,TGTGCCAGCATCCTAGCCCCGGGGATGGATGAGCAGTTCTTC,TRBJ2-1,TRBV12-3/TRBV12-4,-,-
CSAYRGSKGNEQFF,TGCAGTGCTTACAGGGGGTCAAAGGGCAATGAGCAGTTCTTC,TRBJ2-1,TRBV20-1,few,TRBD1
CASSAPSNYGYTF,TGTGCCAGCAGCGCGCCCTCTAACTATGGCTACACCTTC,TRBJ1-2,TRBV28,-,-
CASSPRQGAGETQYF,TGTGCCAGCAGCCCTCGACAGGGGGCTGGGGAGACCCAGTACTTC,TRBJ2-5,TRBV7-3,few,TRBD1
CSARDGGLTDTQYF,TGCAGTGCTAGAGACGGAGGTCTCACAGATACGCAGTATTTT,TRBJ2-3,TRBV20-1,few,-
CASRRQQETQYF,TGTGCCAGCAGAAGACAGCAAGAGACCCAGTACTTC,TRBJ2-5,TRBV27,-,-
CASSLAGSDTQYF,TGTGCCAGCAGTTTAGCAGGTAGTGATACGCAGTATTTT,TRBJ2-3,TRBV27,many,-
CASSLGDYGYTF,TGTGCCAGCAGCTTAGGGGATTATGGCTACACCTTC,TRBJ1-2,TRBV28,many,-
CASSPAGGQGYEQYF,TGTGCCAGCAGCCCGGCCGGAGGACAGGGCTACGAGCAGTACTTC,TRBJ2-7,TRBV7-8,-,TRBD1
CASRGKRTDTQYF,TGTGCCAGCCGGGGGAAGCGCACAGATACGCAGTATTTT,TRBJ2-3,TRBV7-9,-,-
CASSPAQGYQETQYF,TGTGCCAGCTCACCAGCCCAGGGCTATCAAGAGACCCAGTACTTC,TRBJ2-5,TRBV18,-,-
CASSYSRLTDTQYF,TGTGCCAGCAGTTATTCCCGACTCACAGATACGCAGTATTTT,TRBJ2-3,TRBV6-5,-,-
CASTSLSWEDTEAFF,TGTGCCAGCACCTCACTCTCCTGGGAGGACACTGAAGCTTTCTTT,TRBJ1-1,TRBV13,-,-
CASSLGPDTEAFF,TGTGCCAGCAGCTTAGGGCCCGACACTGAAGCTTTCTTT,TRBJ1-1,TRBV7-2,-,-
CSAPRAGGPLTDTLYF,TGCAGTGCCCCTCGAGCGGGGGGGCCTTTGACGGACACGCTGTATTTT,TRBJ2-3,TRBV20-1,once,TRBD2
CASSSRLAGVDTQYF,TGTGCCAGCAGCTCCCGACTAGCGGGAGTCGATACGCAGTATTTT,TRBJ2-3,TRBV7-3,few,TRBD2
CASSLAARSGGAGRDEQYF,TGCGCCAGCAGCTTGGCCGCCCGTAGCGGGGGGGCCGGAAGGGATGAGCAGTACTTC,TRBJ2-7,TRBV5-1,few,TRBD2
CSARVPTFTSTDTQYF,TGCAGTGCTAGAGTCCCGACCTTCACTAGCACAGATACGCAGTATTTT,TRBJ2-3,TRBV20-1,-,-